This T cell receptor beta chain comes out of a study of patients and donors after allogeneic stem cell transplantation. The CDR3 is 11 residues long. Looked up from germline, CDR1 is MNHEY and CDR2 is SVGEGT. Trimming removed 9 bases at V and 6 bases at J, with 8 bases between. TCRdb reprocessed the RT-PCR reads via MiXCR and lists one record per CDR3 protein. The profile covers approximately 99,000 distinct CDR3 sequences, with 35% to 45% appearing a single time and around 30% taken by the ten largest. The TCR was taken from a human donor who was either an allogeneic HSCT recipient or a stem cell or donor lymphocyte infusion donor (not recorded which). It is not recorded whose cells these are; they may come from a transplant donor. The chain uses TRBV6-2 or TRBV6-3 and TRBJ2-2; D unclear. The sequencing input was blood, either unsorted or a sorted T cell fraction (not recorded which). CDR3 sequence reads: CASLGAGELFF. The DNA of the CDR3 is TGTGCCAGTCTAGGAGCCGGGGAGCTGTTTTTT.